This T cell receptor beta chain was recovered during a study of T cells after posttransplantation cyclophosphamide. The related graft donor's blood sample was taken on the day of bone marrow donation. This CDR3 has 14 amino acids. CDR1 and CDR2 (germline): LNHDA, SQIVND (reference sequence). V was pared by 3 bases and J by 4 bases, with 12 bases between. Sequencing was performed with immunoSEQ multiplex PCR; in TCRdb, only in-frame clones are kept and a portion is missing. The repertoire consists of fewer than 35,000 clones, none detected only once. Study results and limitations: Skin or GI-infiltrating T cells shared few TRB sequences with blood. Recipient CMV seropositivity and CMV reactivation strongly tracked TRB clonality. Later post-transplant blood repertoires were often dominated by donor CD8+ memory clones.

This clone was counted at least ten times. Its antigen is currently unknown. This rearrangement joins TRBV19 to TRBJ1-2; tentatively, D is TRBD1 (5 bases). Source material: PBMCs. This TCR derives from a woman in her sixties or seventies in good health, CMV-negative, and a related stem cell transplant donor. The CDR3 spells CASSIAGGGYGYTF. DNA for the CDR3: TGTGCCAGTAGTATTGCGGGGGGTGGCTATGGCTACACCTTC. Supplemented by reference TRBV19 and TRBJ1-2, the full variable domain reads DGGITQSPKYLFRKEGQNVTLSCEQNLNHDAMYWYRQDPGQGLRLIYYSQIVNDFQKGDIAEGYSVSREKKESFPLTVTSAQKNPTAFYLCASSIAGGGYGYTFGSGTRLTVV.